The 25 T cell receptor beta chains below were found in one sample sequenced in a study of PD-1 blockade in mismatch repair-deficient tumors. Clones were sequenced by immunoSEQ multiplex PCR, and TCRdb holds only the in-frame ones, with some missing. The sample lists roughly 80,000 clones; roughly 80% were seen once. The material sequenced was peripheral blood, taken 12 weeks after starting pembrolizumab. Source of these receptors: an adult with mismatch repair-deficient cancer.

This clone has more than one count but fewer than ten. V is TRBV7-3 and J is TRBJ1-2; 9 bases match TRBD1. The CDR3 totals 15 residues. V shed 0 bases and J 4 bases; nucleotides not matched to a gene: 3. CDR1 and CDR2 from the germline V gene are SGHTA and FQGTGA. The CDR3 sequence is CASSLTGTGSYGYTF. The CDR3 DNA reads as TGTGCCAGCAGCTTAACCGGGACAGGGAGCTATGGCTACACCTTC.

The rearrangement links TRBV9 to TRBJ1-1; D uncertain. Germline CDR1 reads SGDLS; CDR2 reads YYNGEE. V dropped 4 bases and J dropped 6 bases, with 10 bases sitting between them. The CDR3 is 12 amino acids. CDR3 loop: CASSPPGSEAFF. The CDR3 nucleotides read TGTGCCAGCAGCCCCCCCGGGTCTGAAGCTTTCTTT.

V and J are TRBV7-9 and TRBJ1-2; D uncertain. V dropped 5 bases and J dropped 4 bases, with 11 bases sitting between them. Germline V lookup: CDR1 SEHNR, CDR2 FQNEAQ (reference sequence). CDR3 length: 13 amino acids. This CDR3 is CASSQLESYGYTF. The CDR3 bases are TGTGCCAGCAGCCAACTCGAGAGCTATGGCTACACCTTC.

This sequence joins TRBV18 and TRBJ2-7; D perhaps matches TRBD1 (6 bases). V dropped 1 base and J dropped 2 bases, with 15 bases sitting between them. This CDR3 has 16 residues. Germline loops: CDR1 KGHSH, CDR2 LQKENI. Here the CDR3 reads CASSPLGASSAYEQYF. As DNA, the CDR3 is TGTGCCAGCTCACCACTGGGGGCTTCTTCTGCCTACGAGCAGTACTTC.

The rearrangement links TRBV7-2 to TRBJ2-3, with D uncertain. The germline V gene has CDR1 SGHTA and CDR2 FQGNSA. There are 13 residues in the CDR3. Trimming took 1 base from V and 2 from J, leaving 4 bases between them. This CDR3 is CASSLGYTDTQYF. The CDR3 DNA follows: TGTGCCAGCAGCTTAGGGTACACAGATACGCAGTATTTT. Supplemented by reference TRBV7-2 and TRBJ2-3, the full variable domain reads GAGVSQSPSNKVTEKGKDVELRCDPISGHTALYWYRQSLGQGLEFLIYFQGNSAPDKSGLPSDRFSAERTGGSVSTLTIQRTQQEDSAVYLCASSLGYTDTQYFGPGTRLTVL.

Written as DNA, the CDR3 is TGTGCCAGCAGCCAAGTCTTCGGGAGAACGAGCACAGATACGCAGTATTTT. Protein: CASSQVFGRTSTDTQYF. The chain employs TRBV4-2 and TRBJ2-3, with D possibly matching TRBD2 (6 bases). CDR1 and CDR2 from the germline V gene are LGHNA and YNFKEQ. The ends were cut back, 1 base at V and 0 bases at J, with 14 bases in the middle. The CDR3 spans 17 residues.

The CDR3 DNA reads TGTGCCAGCAGGGGGGCAGGACAGGGGAACACTGAAGCTTTCTTT. Protein product: CASRGAGQGNTEAFF. The gene calls are TRBV25-1 and TRBJ1-1, with 8 bases identical to TRBD1. CDR1 and CDR2 from the germline V gene are MGHDK and SYGVNS. V lost 6 bases to trimming and J lost 1 base; unmatched junction nucleotides: 7. This CDR3 is built from 15 residues.

The chain couples TRBV18 to TRBJ2-1; 9 bases fit TRBD1. Germline V gene lookup returns CDR1 KGHSH and CDR2 LQKENI. The CDR3 sequence is 17 residues long. Trimming removed 3 bases from V and 6 bases from J; junction bases left unmatched: 12. The CDR3 is CASSPGTGGVTVNEQFF. CDR3 nucleotides: TGTGCCAGCTCACCGGGCACAGGGGGCGTAACGGTCAATGAGCAGTTCTTC.

Here the CDR3 reads CASSYSGTGEYEQYF. In DNA, the CDR3 is TGCGCCAGCAGCTATTCCGGGACAGGGGAATACGAGCAGTACTTC. The chain combines TRBV4-1 with TRBJ2-7; TRBD1 matches at 10 bases. Germline V gives CDR1 MGHRA, CDR2 YSYEKL. The length of the CDR3 is 15 residues. J lost 4 bases, V lost 5 bases, and 8 bases had no gene match.

This clone was seen a few times. The chain recombines TRBV19 with TRBJ2-7; 11 bases agree with TRBD1. In germline, CDR1 is LNHDA, CDR2 SQIVND (reference sequence). This CDR3 region has 12 residues. V lost 6 bases to trimming and J lost 10 bases; unmatched junction nucleotides: 5. CDR3 in DNA: TGTGCCAGTAGGCCGGGACAGGGGGACCAGTACTTC. Translated: CASRPGQGDQYF.

This clone was counted a single time. The gene calls are TRBV12-1 and TRBJ1-1; the table's D call, TRBD1, has no DNA check behind it. TRBV12-1 is deemed a pseudogene. CDR3 length: 15 amino acids. The chain's CDR3 is CASSFGGQGGTEAFF. CDR3 in DNA: TGTGCCAGCAGCTTTGGTGGACAGGGAGGGACTGAAGCTTTCTTT.

The V and J genes are TRBV7-6 and TRBJ1-1; TRBD1 matches 12 bases. CDR1 is SGHVS, CDR2 FNYEAQ, per germline. The CDR3 contains 18 residues. After removal of 5 bases from V and 6 bases from J, the junction contained 16 bases not matched to a gene. The CDR3 loop is CASSRPVVRDRGLSEAFF. CDR3 in DNA: TGTGCCAGCAGCCGACCGGTTGTCCGGGACAGGGGGCTCTCTGAAGCTTTCTTT.

The chain recombines TRBV10-2 with TRBJ1-1, with D hard to call. CDR1 is WSHSY and CDR2 is SAAADI in the germline V gene. Trimming left V 6 bases short and J 0 bases short, with 11 bases between. This CDR3 has 14 residues. The CDR3 loop is CASREGSMNTEAFF. DNA of the CDR3: TGCGCCAGCAGGGAGGGATCTATGAACACTGAAGCTTTCTTT.

The V and J genes are TRBV28 and TRBJ1-4; perhaps TRBD1 as D (6 bases). Germline CDR1 MDHEN, CDR2 SYDVKM. V lost 3 bases to trimming and J lost 1 base, with 15 bases between them. The CDR3 spans 17 residues. CDR3 sequence reads: CASSFEGGRQTNEKLFF. The CDR3 region has the DNA TGTGCCAGCAGTTTCGAAGGGGGGAGGCAAACTAATGAAAAACTGTTTTTT.

The rearrangement uses TRBV15 and TRBJ2-7; TRBD2 agrees at 12 bases. CDR1 and CDR2 (germline): LNHNV, YYDKDF (reference sequence). V dropped 1 base and J dropped 7; count of bases not matched to a gene: 11. This CDR3 comprises 17 residues. DNA for the CDR3: TGTGCCACCAGCAGAGTGCCCCGACTAGCGGGAGTGTTGGAGCAGTACTTC. Its protein product is CATSRVPRLAGVLEQYF.

This clone was detected once. The V call is TRBV7-2, the J call TRBJ2-1, with a tentative D call TRBD2 (5 bases). Germline-derived CDR1 and CDR2 are SGHTA and FQGNSA. V lost 2 bases, J lost 0 bases, and 14 bases lay in between. The CDR3 runs to 17 residues. The CDR3 sequence is CASSLNAGKYSYNEQFF. CDR3 bases: TGTGCCAGCAGCTTAAACGCCGGGAAATACTCCTACAATGAGCAGTTCTTC.

V is TRBV28 and J is TRBJ1-5, with unresolved D. Germline assignment: CDR1 MDHEN and CDR2 SYDVKM. The CDR3 spans 16 residues. V gave up 6 bases and J gave up 0 bases, with 15 bases separating them. The CDR3 nucleotides are TGTGCCAGCAGCCCCTCGGGTAGGGATAGCAATCAGCCCCAGCATTTT. This encodes CASSPSGRDSNQPQHF. The full variable domain, with the rest looked up from reference TRBV28 and TRBJ1-5, is DVKVTQSSRYLVKRTGEKVFLECVQDMDHENMFWYRQDPGLGLRLIYFSYDVKMKEKGDIPEGYSVSREKKERFSLILESASTNQTSMYLCASSPSGRDSNQPQHFGDGTRLSIL.

The V and J genes are TRBV2 and TRBJ1-4, with D perhaps matching TRBD1 (5 bases). V gave up 4 bases and J gave up 4 bases, with 13 bases separating them. Germline V gene lookup returns CDR1 SNHLY and CDR2 FYNNEI. The CDR3 spans 15 residues. Written as DNA, the CDR3 is TGTGCCAGCAGTGCAGGGACCGTAGATAATGAAAAACTGTTTTTT. Protein product: CASSAGTVDNEKLFF. The full variable domain, its missing parts supplied by reference TRBV2 and TRBJ1-4, is EPEVTQTPSHQVTQMGQEVILRCVPISNHLYFYWYRQILGQKVEFLVSFYNNEISEKSEIFDDQFSVERPDGSNFTLKIRSTKLEDSAMYFCASSAGTVDNEKLFFGSGTQLSVL.

The chain recombines TRBV4-1 with TRBJ2-5, with 10 bases fitting TRBD2. CDR3 size: 16 residues. V dropped 7 bases and J dropped 2; count of bases not matched to a gene: 10. The germline V gene has CDR1 MGHRA and CDR2 YSYEKL. CDR3 sequence (DNA): TGCGCCAGCAAAATGAGTGGACTAGCGGTACAAGAGACCCAGTACTTC. It codes for CASKMSGLAVQETQYF.

The chain is built from TRBV4-1 and TRBJ2-6; 7 nucleotides match TRBD2. The length of the CDR3 is 17 residues. Germline V CDR1 and CDR2: MGHRA, YSYEKL. V lost 0 bases to trimming and J lost 0 bases; unmatched junction nucleotides: 2. The CDR3 DNA sequence: TGCGCCAGCAGCCAAGATCCGGGGGGCTCTGGGGCCAACGTCCTGACTTTC. Protein sequence: CASSQDPGGSGANVLTF.

The chain has TRBV7-2 and TRBJ2-7; the match to TRBD2 covers 10 bases. Germline CDR1 SGHTA, CDR2 FQGNSA. The CDR3 spans 15 residues. V trimming: 1 base; J trimming: 4 bases; junction bases outside the gene matches: 4. CDR3 nucleotide sequence: TGTGCCAGCAGCTTAGTTGCTAGCGGGGGATACGAGCAGTACTTC. It encodes CASSLVASGGYEQYF.

The V gene is TRBV5-6, the J gene TRBJ2-7; 14 bases are shared with TRBD2. This CDR3 has 16 amino acids. V lost 4 bases and J lost 6; bases outside the gene matches: 9. In germline, CDR1 is SGHDT, CDR2 YYEEEE. The DNA of the CDR3 is TGTGCCAGCAGCCGTCCGACTAGCGGGAGGGCCACCGAGCAGTACTTC. Translated, it gives CASSRPTSGRATEQYF. The full variable domain, rest sourced from reference TRBV5-6 and TRBJ2-7, is DAGVTQSPTHLIKTRGQQVTLRCSPKSGHDTVSWYQQALGQGPQFIFQYYEEEERQRGNFPDRFSGHQFPNYSSELNVNALLLGDSALYLCASSRPTSGRATEQYFGPGTRLTVT.

The rearrangement joins TRBV5-1 to TRBJ2-2, with 7 bases lining up with TRBD2. Germline V lookup: CDR1 SGHRS, CDR2 YFSETQ. Unmatched junction bases numbered 3, after V lost 2 bases and J lost 5 bases. CDR3 size: 14 residues. The CDR3 region is CASSFKGGTGELFF. The CDR3 DNA follows: TGCGCCAGCAGCTTCAAGGGAGGGACCGGGGAGCTGTTTTTT.

V usage is TRBV4-1 and J usage is TRBJ2-7; D is possibly TRBD2 (6 bases). Trimming left V 1 base short and J 1 base short, with 11 bases between. The CDR3 covers 15 residues. Germline V gene data show CDR1 as MGHRA and CDR2 as YSYEKL. The CDR3 region is CASSQVPGRSYEQYF. The CDR3 coding sequence is TGCGCCAGCAGCCAAGTTCCAGGGAGGTCCTACGAGCAGTACTTC.

This chain uses TRBV18 with TRBJ2-5; unclear D gene. The germline V gene encodes CDR1 KGHSH and CDR2 LQKENI. V lost 3 bases and J lost 5, with 22 bases in between. The CDR3 contains 17 residues. CDR3 residues: CASSPYLGPNGAETQYF. The DNA for the CDR3 is TGTGCCAGCTCACCCTACCTAGGACCCAACGGAGCCGAGACCCAGTACTTC.